This T cell receptor (beta chain) was retrieved from a study of cytomegalovirus exposure and HLA in healthy donors. The V gene end was trimmed by 3 bases and the J gene end by 7 bases; junction bases not matched to a gene: 5. The CDR3 is 14 amino acids. Looked up from germline, CDR1 is MDHEN and CDR2 is SYDVKM. Study results and limitations: Later, an analysis found that common viral pathogens appeared to be linked with several of the most significant clusters. The records held CMV serostatus as the only immune exposure information. The authors assumed roughly uniform sequencing depth across donors for presence/absence analyses.

As for this clone: The antigen remains undetermined.

With 60 Vbeta and 13 Jbeta primers, the PCR was carried out. The repertoire was sequenced with immunoSEQ multiplex PCR; TCRdb's copy has only in-frame clones and lacks some. The sample shows about 160,000 clones, 80% to 90% of them seen only once. This sequence was found in a woman younger than 35 in good health and CMV-seronegative. The sample was PBMCs. This rearrangement joins TRBV28 to TRBJ2-2; TRBD1 matches 7 bases. The DNA for the CDR3 is TGTGCCAGCAGTTTCGACAGGGTTGTCGGGGAGCTGTTTTTT. It specifies CASSFDRVVGELFF. The whole variable domain, filled in from reference TRBV28 and TRBJ2-2, reads DVKVTQSSRYLVKRTGEKVFLECVQDMDHENMFWYRQDPGLGLRLIYFSYDVKMKEKGDIPEGYSVSREKKERFSLILESASTNQTSMYLCASSFDRVVGELFFGEGSRLTVL.